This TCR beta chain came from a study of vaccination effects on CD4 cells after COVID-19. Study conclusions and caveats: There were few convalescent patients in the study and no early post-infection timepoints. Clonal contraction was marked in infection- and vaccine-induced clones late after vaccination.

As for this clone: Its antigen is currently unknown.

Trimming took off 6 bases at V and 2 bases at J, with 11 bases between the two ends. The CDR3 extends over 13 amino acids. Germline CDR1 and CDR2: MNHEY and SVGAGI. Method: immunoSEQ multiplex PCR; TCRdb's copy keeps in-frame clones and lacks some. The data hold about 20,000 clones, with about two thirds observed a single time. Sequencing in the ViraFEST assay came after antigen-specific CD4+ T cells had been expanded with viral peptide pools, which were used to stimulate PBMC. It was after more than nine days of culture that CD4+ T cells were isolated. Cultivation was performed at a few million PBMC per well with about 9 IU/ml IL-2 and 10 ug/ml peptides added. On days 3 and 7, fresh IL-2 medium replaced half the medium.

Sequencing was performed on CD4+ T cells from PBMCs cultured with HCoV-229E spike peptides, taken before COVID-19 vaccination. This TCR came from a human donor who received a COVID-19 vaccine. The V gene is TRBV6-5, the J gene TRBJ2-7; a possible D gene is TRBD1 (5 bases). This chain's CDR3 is CASRAGQTYEQYF. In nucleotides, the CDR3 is TGTGCCAGCAGGGCAGGGCAGACCTACGAGCAGTACTTC.